These 19 T cell receptor beta chains originate from one sample sequenced in a study of identical twins. MiXCR, run by TCRdb on the 5' RACE reads, gives a single entry per CDR3 protein. The sample carries approximately 530,000 distinct CDR3 sequences, more than 20% recorded once. This sample also appeared in a second study, on yellow fever vaccine responses in identical twins.

The material sequenced was CD4+ T cells sorted from blood. All receptors come from a woman between 18 and 29 years old in good health.

This clonotype showed up just a few times. The V call is TRBV7-3, the J call TRBJ2-5; maybe TRBD1 (5 bases). CDR1 is SGHTA, CDR2 FQGTGA, per germline. V dropped 2 bases and J dropped 4 bases, with 11 bases sitting between them. CDR3 size: 14 residues. The CDR3 region is CASSLFTGVETQYF. The CDR3 nucleotides read TGTGCCAGCAGCTTATTCACAGGCGTAGAGACCCAGTACTTC. Full variable domain (outside the CDR3, taken from reference TRBV7-3 and TRBJ2-5): GAGVSQTPSNKVTEKGKYVELRCDPISGHTALYWYRQSLGQGPEFLIYFQGTGAADDSGLPNDRFFAVRPEGSVSTLKIQRTERGDSAVYLCASSLFTGVETQYFGPGTRLLVL.

CDR3 DNA: TGTGCCACCAGTGATTCCGTTCAAGAGACCCAGTACTTC. Protein sequence: CATSDSVQETQYF. J is TRBJ2-5 and V is TRBV24-1; D gene uncertain. Germline V gene sequence: CDR1 KGHDR, CDR2 SFDVKD. The CDR3 is made up of 13 amino acids. V was shortened by 2 bases and J by 2 bases, with 5 bases between the two germline ends.

This chain uses TRBV28 with TRBJ1-2, with 7 bases aligning to TRBD1. The V and J ends lost 8 bases and 4 bases, in that order; junction bases with no gene match: 10. CDR3 length: 14 amino acids. CDR1 and CDR2 from the germline V gene are MDHEN and SYDVKM. The CDR3 here is CASHAGGTIYGYTF. The CDR3 region has the DNA TGTGCCAGCCACGCAGGGGGAACTATCTATGGCTACACCTTC.

The gene calls are TRBV9 and TRBJ2-7; 8 bases match TRBD1. Per the germline V gene, CDR1 is SGDLS and CDR2 is YYNGEE. V lost 3 bases and J lost 7; bases outside the gene matches: 12. The CDR3 totals 15 residues. Written as DNA, the CDR3 is TGTGCCAGCAGCGCCCGACAGGGGATCACGGAAGAGCAGTACTTC. Protein sequence: CASSARQGITEEQYF. Full variable domain (rest looked up from reference TRBV9 and TRBJ2-7): DSGVTQTPKHLITATGQRVTLRCSPRSGDLSVYWYQQSLDQGLQFLIQYYNGEERAKGNILERFSAQQFPDLHSELNLSSLELGDSALYFCASSARQGITEEQYFGPGTRLTVT.

This clonotype was found a few times. The CDR3 DNA is TGTGCCAGCAGCAAAGGGACACCTAGCTCCTACGAGCAGTACGTC. This gives the protein CASSKGTPSSYEQYV. The chain links TRBV6-1 to TRBJ2-7, with D possibly being TRBD1 (6 bases). Germline CDR1 MNHNS, CDR2 SASEGT. Trimming cost V 6 bases and J 0 bases, with 15 bases left between them. The CDR3 length is 15 residues.

The chain recombines TRBV20-1 with TRBJ1-1; 8 bases agree with TRBD1. Per germline, CDR1 DFQATT and CDR2 SNEGSKA (reference sequence). With 5 bases clipped from V and 6 bases from J, the junction kept 11 bases outside the gene matches. This CDR3 spans 14 amino acids. DNA of the CDR3: TGCAGTGCTCCAACCCGGGACAGGTGGCCTGAAGCTTTCTTT. This translates into CSAPTRDRWPEAFF.

V is TRBV10-2 and J is TRBJ1-1; TRBD1 might be the D (5 bases). This CDR3 comprises 12 residues. Trimming removed 1 base from V and 11 bases from J, with 11 bases in between. Germline CDR1 is WSHSY and CDR2 is SAAADI. CDR3 in amino acids: CASSEFGGEAFF. CDR3 in DNA: TGCGCCAGCAGTGAGTTTGGGGGTGAGGCTTTCTTT.

This clonotype was counted only a few times. This chain links TRBV2 with TRBJ1-2; 7 bases are shared with TRBD1. The trim removed 7 bases at V and 3 bases at J, leaving 8 bases unmatched. This CDR3 is built from 14 residues. CDR1 and CDR2 from the germline V gene are SNHLY and FYNNEI. Written as DNA, the CDR3 is TGTGCCAGCATGGGGGACAGTACTTACTATGGCTACACCTTC. Amino acids: CASMGDSTYYGYTF.

This rearrangement joins TRBV24-1 to TRBJ2-3; D perhaps matches TRBD1 (5 bases). This CDR3 region has 16 residues. V lost 5 bases and J 3 bases, leaving 17 bases between the germline ends. CDR1 is KGHDR, CDR2 SFDVKD, per germline. The CDR3 DNA is TGTGCCACCAGTGTTCAGGGCCTCCAGAGGACAGATACGCAGTATTTT. This gives the protein CATSVQGLQRTDTQYF.

This rearrangement joins TRBV20-1 to TRBJ2-7, with D possibly being TRBD1 (6 bases). Deletions cut 2 bases from V and 4 bases from J, with 15 bases between. Germline CDR1 reads DFQATT; CDR2 reads SNEGSKA (reference sequence). There are 14 residues in the CDR3. The CDR3 region is CSARRSTGQYEQYV. CDR3 nucleotides: TGCAGTGCTAGAAGGTCGACAGGACAATACGAGCAGTACGTC.

CDR3 coding DNA: TGCAGTGCTAGAGGGAAGACCTCTAATAGCACTGAAGCTTTCTTT. This translates into CSARGKTSNSTEAFF. The chain is built from TRBV20-1 and TRBJ1-1, with D hard to call. V lost 1 base and J lost 4, with 16 bases in between. The CDR3 is 15 residues long. In germline, CDR1 is DFQATT, CDR2 SNEGSKA (reference sequence).

The gene calls are TRBV5-1 and TRBJ2-1; 8 bases map to TRBD1. V shed 2 bases and J 7 bases; nucleotides not matched to a gene: 8. This CDR3 comprises 15 residues. In germline, CDR1 is SGHRS, CDR2 YFSETQ. The CDR3 spells CASSFLQGALNEQFF. In DNA, the CDR3 is TGCGCCAGCAGCTTTCTCCAGGGGGCGCTTAATGAGCAGTTCTTC.

The table lists this clonotype with a few counts. The V gene is TRBV3-1, the J gene TRBJ2-2; D might be TRBD2 (6 bases). The CDR3 is 17 amino acids. V was cut by 0 bases and J by 1 base, with 12 bases left in between. Per the germline V gene, CDR1 is LGHDT and CDR2 is YNNKEL (reference sequence). CDR3 region: CASSQDSGLLNTGELFF. The CDR3 coding sequence is TGTGCCAGCAGCCAAGATAGCGGTCTTCTGAACACCGGGGAGCTGTTTTTT.

This clonotype was seen a handful of times. The gene calls are TRBV10-3 and TRBJ2-1; no reliable D call. With 8 bases removed from V and 4 bases from J, the gap between germline ends came to 12 bases. The germline V gene has CDR1 ENHRY and CDR2 SYGVKD. The CDR3 loop spans 13 amino acids. The CDR3 bases are TGTGCCATCGCCGCGTCTGGGTACAATGAGCAGTTCTTC. Translation: CAIAASGYNEQFF.

V usage is TRBV15 and J usage is TRBJ2-1; 12 bases line up with TRBD2. J gave up 8 bases and V 4 bases, and 6 bases lay outside the gene matches. The CDR3 extends over 15 amino acids. Germline loops: CDR1 LNHNV, CDR2 YYDKDF (reference sequence). The CDR3: CATSKRLAGVDEQFF. CDR3 in DNA: TGTGCCACCAGCAAGCGACTAGCGGGAGTGGATGAGCAGTTCTTC. Together with reference TRBV15 and TRBJ2-1, the CDR3 gives the full variable domain: DAMVIQNPRYQVTQFGKPVTLSCSQTLNHNVMYWYQQKSSQAPKLLFHYYDKDFNNEADTPDNFQSRRPNTSFCFLDIRSPGLGDTAMYLCATSKRLAGVDEQFFGPGTRLTVL.

The genes are TRBV20-1 and TRBJ2-5; D unclear. The CDR3 is made up of 13 amino acids. The germline V and J ends were trimmed by 2 bases and 0 bases, with 7 bases remaining between them. Germline assignment: CDR1 DFQATT and CDR2 SNEGSKA (reference sequence). In nucleotides, the CDR3 is TGCAGTGCTAGAAAAGCTCACCAAGAGACCCAGTACTTC. It translates to CSARKAHQETQYF.

The chain links TRBV5-1 to TRBJ2-1; 9 nucleotides line up with TRBD2. The CDR3 covers 16 residues. Germline assignment: CDR1 SGHRS and CDR2 YFSETQ. V dropped 6 bases and J dropped 0; count of bases not matched to a gene: 7. CDR3 amino acids: CASTVSGGGSYNEQFF. The CDR3 DNA reads TGCGCCAGCACGGTTAGCGGGGGAGGCTCCTACAATGAGCAGTTCTTC. Full variable domain (remainder filled in from reference TRBV5-1 and TRBJ2-1): KAGVTQTPRYLIKTRGQQVTLSCSPISGHRSVSWYQQTPGQGLQFLFEYFSETQRNKGNFPGRFSGRQFSNSRSEMNVSTLELGDSALYLCASTVSGGGSYNEQFFGPGTRLTVL.

This clonotype occurred a few times. CDR3 loop: CASSRTGSTIEQFF. CDR3 in DNA: TGTGCCAGCAGCCGGACAGGGTCGACTATTGAGCAGTTCTTC. The chain employs TRBV6-1 and TRBJ2-1; TRBD1 matches at 8 bases. With 6 bases clipped from V and 9 bases from J, the junction kept 10 bases outside the gene matches. The length of the CDR3 is 14 residues. From germline, CDR1 is MNHNS and CDR2 SASEGT.

This clonotype was picked up a small number of times. The CDR3 DNA follows: TGTGCCAGCAGTTTAGCAGGAACTACCTACGAGCAGTACGTC. Protein sequence: CASSLAGTTYEQYV. The V gene is TRBV28, the J gene TRBJ2-7; no definite D call. The germline CDR1 and CDR2 sequences are MDHEN and SYDVKM. This CDR3 spans 14 amino acids. Trimming left V 2 bases short and J 2 bases short, with 10 bases between.